The clone carrying this T cell receptor (beta chain) occurred once. Per germline, CDR1 MNHNY and CDR2 SVGAGI (reference sequence). Trimming cost V 3 bases and J 5 bases, with 8 bases left between them. There are 13 residues in the CDR3. The data originate from a study of control samples from healthy donors and cancer patients. Sequencing was performed with immunoSEQ multiplex PCR; in TCRdb, only in-frame clones are kept and a portion is missing. The table lists about 140,000 clones, more than 85% of them singletons. The chain has TRBV6-6 and TRBJ1-5, with TRBD1 as a possible D gene (5 bases). Input material: blood. The sequence was collected from a woman aged 25-40 years in good health. CDR3 residues: CASSYQGYQPQHF. The CDR3, as DNA: TGTGCCAGCAGTTATCAGGGATATCAGCCCCAGCATTTT.